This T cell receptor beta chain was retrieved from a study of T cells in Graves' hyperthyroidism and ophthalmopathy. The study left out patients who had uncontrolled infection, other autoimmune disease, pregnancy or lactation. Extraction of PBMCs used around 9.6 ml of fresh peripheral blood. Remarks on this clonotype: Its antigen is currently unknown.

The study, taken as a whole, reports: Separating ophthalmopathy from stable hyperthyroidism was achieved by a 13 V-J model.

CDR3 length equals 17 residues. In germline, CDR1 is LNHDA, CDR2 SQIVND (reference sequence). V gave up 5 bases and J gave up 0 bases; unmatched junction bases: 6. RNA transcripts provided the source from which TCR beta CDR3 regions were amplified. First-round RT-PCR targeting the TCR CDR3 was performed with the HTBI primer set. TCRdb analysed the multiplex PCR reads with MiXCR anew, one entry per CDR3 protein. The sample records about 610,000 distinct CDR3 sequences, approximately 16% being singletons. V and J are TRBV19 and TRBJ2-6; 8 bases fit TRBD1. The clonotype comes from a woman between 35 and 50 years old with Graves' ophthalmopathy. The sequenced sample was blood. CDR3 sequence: CASSLGQGYSGANVLTF. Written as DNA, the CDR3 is TGTGCCAGTAGTCTTGGACAGGGATACTCTGGGGCCAACGTCCTGACTTTC.